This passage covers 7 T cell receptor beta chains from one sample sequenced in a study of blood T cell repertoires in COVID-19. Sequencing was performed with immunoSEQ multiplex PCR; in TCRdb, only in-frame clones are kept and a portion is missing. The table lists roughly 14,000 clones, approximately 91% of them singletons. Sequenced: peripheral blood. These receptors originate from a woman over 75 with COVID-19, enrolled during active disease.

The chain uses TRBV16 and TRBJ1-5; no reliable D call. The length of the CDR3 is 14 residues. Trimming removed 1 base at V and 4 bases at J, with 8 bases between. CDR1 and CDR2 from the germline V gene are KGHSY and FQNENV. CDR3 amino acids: CASSQFVRNQPQHF. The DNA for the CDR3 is TGTGCCAGCAGCCAATTCGTCAGAAATCAGCCCCAGCATTTT.

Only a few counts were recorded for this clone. The CDR3: CASTGLAGVAETQYF. CDR3 coding DNA: TGTGCCAGCACAGGACTAGCGGGAGTGGCTGAGACCCAGTACTTC. J is TRBJ2-5 and V is TRBV2; the match to TRBD2 covers 13 bases. CDR3 length equals 15 residues. V was clipped by 7 bases and J by 5 bases; unmatched bases: 7. Germline V CDR1 and CDR2: SNHLY, FYNNEI.

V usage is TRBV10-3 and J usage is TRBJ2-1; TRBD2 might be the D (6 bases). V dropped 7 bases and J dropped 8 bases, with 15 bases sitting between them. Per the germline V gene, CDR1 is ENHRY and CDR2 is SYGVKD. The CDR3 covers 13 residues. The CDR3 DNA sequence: TGTGCCATCACCCACGGCGGGGTGGATGAGCAGTTCTTC. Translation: CAITHGGVDEQFF.

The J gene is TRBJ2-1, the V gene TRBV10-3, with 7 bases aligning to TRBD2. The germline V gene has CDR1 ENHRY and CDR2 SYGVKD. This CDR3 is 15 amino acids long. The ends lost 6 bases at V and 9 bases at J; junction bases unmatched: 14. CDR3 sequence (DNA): TGTGCCATCAGCATAGGACTAGAGGGTATGGGTGAGCAGTTCTTC. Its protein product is CAISIGLEGMGEQFF.

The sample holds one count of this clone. Here the CDR3 DNA reads TGTGCCAGTAGTTTCAGGACAGACCCTTATGGCTACACCTTC. It is translated as CASSFRTDPYGYTF. V usage is TRBV19 and J usage is TRBJ1-2; D might be TRBD1 (6 bases). This CDR3 is 14 amino acids long. Germline loops: CDR1 LNHDA, CDR2 SQIVND (reference sequence). Trimming removed 5 bases at V and 5 bases at J, with 15 bases between.

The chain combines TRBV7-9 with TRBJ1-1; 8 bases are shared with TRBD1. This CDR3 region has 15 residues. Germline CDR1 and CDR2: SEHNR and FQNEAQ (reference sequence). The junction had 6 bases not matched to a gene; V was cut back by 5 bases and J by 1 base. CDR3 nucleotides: TGTGCCAGCAGCGAACAGGGGGTCGGGAACACTGAAGCTTTCTTT. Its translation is CASSEQGVGNTEAFF. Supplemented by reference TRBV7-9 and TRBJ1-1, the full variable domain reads DTGVSQNPRHKITKRGQNVTFRCDPISEHNRLYWYRQTLGQGPEFLTYFQNEAQLEKSRLLSDRFSAERPKGSFSTLEIQRTEQGDSAMYLCASSEQGVGNTEAFFGQGTRLTVV.

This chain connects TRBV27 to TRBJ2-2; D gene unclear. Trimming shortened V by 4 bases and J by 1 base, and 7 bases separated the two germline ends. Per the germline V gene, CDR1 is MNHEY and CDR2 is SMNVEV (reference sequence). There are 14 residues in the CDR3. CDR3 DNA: TGTGCCAGCAGTTGGGCAGGGAACACCGGGGAGCTGTTTTTT. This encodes CASSWAGNTGELFF.